This T cell receptor (beta chain) was sequenced in a study of T cell changes during pregnancy in multiple sclerosis. Generated by immunoSEQ multiplex PCR, the TCRdb table keeps only in-frame clones and is missing some. The top ten clones hold roughly 2.6% of a sample with around 65,000 clones, about 90% of them seen once. This CDR3 has 20 amino acids. Germline V gives CDR1 WSHSY, CDR2 SAAADI. Trimming cost V 0 bases and J 3 bases; bases outside gene matches: 18. J is TRBJ2-7 and V is TRBV10-2, with 9 bases identical to TRBD2. The sequencing used peripheral blood, collected in the second trimester of pregnancy. This clonotype was obtained from a female donor in good health, enrolled as a control in a pregnancy study. The CDR3, as DNA: TGCGCCAGCAGTGAGTCGCCTCACTCTCTGACTAGCGGCTTGGGCTACGAGCAGTACTTC. This gives the protein CASSESPHSLTSGLGYEQYF.